This T cell receptor (beta chain) is from a study of T cell responses to AZD1222 COVID-19 vaccine. Study conclusions and caveats: Dominant CD4 TCR responses targeted spike regions 160-218 and 743-854. Spike-specific TCR depth and breadth grew after two AZD1222 doses.

Germline V lookup: CDR1 MDHEN, CDR2 SYDVKM. The length of the CDR3 is 13 residues. V was clipped by 5 bases and J by 8 bases; unmatched bases: 8. The method was immunoSEQ multiplex PCR; TCRdb's version includes in-frame clones alone and lacks a portion of them. The repertoire holds 120,000 to 150,000 clones, with roughly 90% as singletons. Notes on this clone: The antigen remains undetermined.

The rearrangement joins TRBV28 to TRBJ1-2; 7 bases fit TRBD1. Sequencing used peripheral blood, obtained 28 days after the second AZD1222 dose. This receptor was obtained from an adult who received the AZD1222 COVID-19 vaccine. The CDR3 sequence is CASSPTGLRGYTF. CDR3 DNA: TGTGCCAGCAGTCCGACAGGGCTTCGCGGCTACACCTTC.